This passage covers 24 T cell receptor beta chains from one sample sequenced in a study of identifying expanded T cells in peripheral blood. Assay: immunoSEQ multiplex PCR; the TCRdb copy retains only in-frame clones and omits some. The sample lists under 120,000 clones; more than 85% were seen once. What was sequenced was blood. These receptors were taken from a person aged 18-69 years in good health.

This chain uses TRBV6-9 with TRBJ2-7; TRBD2 might be the D (5 bases). The length of the CDR3 is 9 residues. Germline V gene sequence: CDR1 MNHGY, CDR2 SVAAGI. Trimming stripped 9 bases from V and 8 bases from J, with 8 bases between. This CDR3 reads CARAGKQYF. CDR3 coding DNA: TGTGCCAGGGCGGGTAAGCAGTACTTC.

In regard to this clone: Germline is not matched at one junction end, which may reflect a read error. Distinct nucleotide sequences in the sample also encode this CDR3. This chain links TRBV29-1 with TRBJ2-4, with D perhaps matching TRBD2 (5 bases). The length of the CDR3 is 11 residues. Germline V gene sequence: CDR1 SQVTM, CDR2 ANQGSEA. The CDR3 region is CSVVIGNIQYF. CDR3 nucleotide sequence: TGCAGCGTTGTAATCGGGAACATTCAGTACTTT.

The J gene is TRBJ1-1, the V gene TRBV6-5; D might be TRBD1 (5 bases). The CDR3 length is 15 residues. Trimming removed 6 bases from V and 3 bases from J, with 17 bases in between. Germline lookup yields CDR1 MNHEY and CDR2 SVGAGI. The CDR3 sequence is CASSPGHWGDTEAFF. The CDR3 DNA reads TGTGCCAGCAGCCCCGGACATTGGGGGGACACTGAAGCTTTCTTT.

V and J are TRBV21-1 and TRBJ2-5; TRBD1 reflects the table's D call only, with no check against the DNA. TRBV21-1 is a recognized pseudogene. The CDR3 is made up of 13 amino acids. CDR3 region: CASSDRTQETQYF. The CDR3 DNA follows: TGTGCCAGCAGCGACAGAACACAAGAGACCCAGTACTTC.

The V and J genes are TRBV7-2 and TRBJ2-2; TRBD2 matches 8 bases. The CDR3 is made up of 13 amino acids. Trimming at V came to 4 bases and at J to 6 bases, leaving 1 base not matched to a gene. Germline loops: CDR1 SGHTA, CDR2 FQGNSA. CDR3 sequence reads: CASSYGRAGELFF. The CDR3 DNA reads TGTGCCAGCAGCTACGGGAGGGCCGGGGAGCTGTTTTTT.

Notes on this clone: Distinct nucleotide sequences in the sample also encode this CDR3. The V and J genes are TRBV19 and TRBJ1-1, with a weak D call TRBD1 (6 bases). The ends were cut back, 2 bases at V and 2 bases at J, with 15 bases in the middle. Germline CDR1 is LNHDA and CDR2 is SQIVND (reference sequence). The CDR3 runs to 16 residues. Here the CDR3 reads CASSIIGAGANTEAFF. Written as DNA, the CDR3 is TGTGCCAGTAGTATAATTGGTGCAGGGGCTAACACTGAAGCTTTCTTT.

The chain couples TRBV28 to TRBJ2-1; D might be TRBD1 (5 bases). The CDR3 is 16 amino acids. V lost 3 bases to trimming and J lost 4 bases, with 16 bases between them. Germline loops: CDR1 MDHEN, CDR2 SYDVKM. CDR3 bases: TGTGCCAGCAGTTTGACTTTAGGGGCCCGATACAATGAGCAGTTCTTC. Its protein is CASSLTLGARYNEQFF.

The chain joins TRBV5-8 to TRBJ2-3; D possibly corresponds to TRBD2 (6 bases). Trimming pared 0 bases from V and 5 bases from J, leaving 7 bases between. CDR1 SGHTS and CDR2 YDEGEE come from the germline V gene. CDR3 length: 13 amino acids. The chain's CDR3 is CASSLAGEDTQYF. In nucleotides, the CDR3 is TGTGCCAGCAGCTTGGCGGGGGAAGATACGCAGTATTTT. Full variable domain (rest looked up from reference TRBV5-8 and TRBJ2-3): EAGVTQSPTHLIKTRGQQATLRCSPISGHTSVYWYQQALGLGLQFLLWYDEGEERNRGNFPPRFSGRQFPNYSSELNVNALELEDSALYLCASSLAGEDTQYFGPGTRLTVL.

The V gene is TRBV10-3, the J gene TRBJ2-7; TRBD2 matches at 9 bases. The V gene's germline CDR1 is ENHRY and CDR2 SYGVKD. V was pared by 5 bases and J by 3 bases, with 11 bases of the junction left unmatched. The CDR3 is made up of 16 amino acids. This CDR3 reads CAISSPRLAANYEQYF. CDR3 nucleotide sequence: TGTGCCATCAGTTCACCCCGACTAGCGGCGAACTACGAGCAGTACTTC.

The V call is TRBV7-2, the J call TRBJ2-7; TRBD1 might be the D (7 bases). Per the germline V gene, CDR1 is SGHTA and CDR2 is FQGNSA. This CDR3 has 14 amino acids. V was pared by 1 base and J by 4 bases, with 11 bases between. CDR3 protein: CASSLGRGQYEQYF. The CDR3 DNA sequence: TGTGCCAGCAGCTTAGGGCGGGGACAGTACGAGCAGTACTTC. The entire variable domain, with the rest obtained from reference TRBV7-2 and TRBJ2-7, is as follows: GAGVSQSPSNKVTEKGKDVELRCDPISGHTALYWYRQSLGQGLEFLIYFQGNSAPDKSGLPSDRFSAERTGGSVSTLTIQRTQQEDSAVYLCASSLGRGQYEQYFGPGTRLTVT.

The V gene is TRBV6-1, the J gene TRBJ1-2, with D perhaps matching TRBD1 (6 bases). There are 15 residues in the CDR3. Trimming left V 6 bases short and J 4 bases short, with 18 bases between. Germline V gene sequence: CDR1 MNHNS, CDR2 SASEGT. CDR3 bases: TGTGCCAGCAGATTAAGGCGGGACACCCCCTATGGCTACACCTTC. Protein product: CASRLRRDTPYGYTF.

The chain links TRBV6-6 to TRBJ1-5, with no clear D. The CDR3 has 14 residues. The V end was cut by 6 bases, the J end by 7 bases, with 16 bases between. CDR1 and CDR2 (germline): MNHNY, SVGAGI (reference sequence). The CDR3 spells CASSPSGPAQPQHF. CDR3 DNA sequence: TGTGCCAGCAGCCCCAGTGGGCCGGCGCAGCCCCAGCATTTT.

In its sample, this clone was seen once. The V and J genes are TRBV5-1 and TRBJ1-1; D uncertain. The CDR3 is 14 amino acids. The V end was cut by 0 bases, the J end by 3 bases, with 9 bases between. CDR1 and CDR2 from the germline V gene are SGHRS and YFSETQ. In nucleotides, the CDR3 is TGCGCCAGCAGCTTGGTGGATTTGGACACTGAAGCTTTCTTT. The encoded protein is CASSLVDLDTEAFF.

The V and J genes are TRBV30 and TRBJ2-7, with TRBD1 matching over 10 bases. The trim removed 8 bases at V and 5 bases at J, leaving 12 bases unmatched. Looked up from germline, CDR1 is GTSNPN and CDR2 is SVGIG (reference sequence). The CDR3 is 14 residues long. The CDR3 spells CAADRGREVNEQYF. In DNA form, the CDR3 reads TGTGCCGCAGACAGGGGGCGCGAGGTCAACGAGCAGTACTTC. Using reference TRBV30 and TRBJ2-7 for the parts outside the CDR3, the full variable domain is SQTIHQWPATLVQPVGSPLSLECTVEGTSNPNLYWYRQAAGRGLQLLFYSVGIGQISSEVPQNLSASRPQDRQFILSSKKLLLSDSGFYLCAADRGREVNEQYFGPGTRLTVT.

This clone occurred once. The rearrangement uses TRBV5-1 and TRBJ2-1; tentatively, D is TRBD1 (6 bases). The germline V and J ends were trimmed by 3 bases and 3 bases, with 10 bases remaining between them. The CDR3 is made up of 14 amino acids. Germline lookup yields CDR1 SGHRS and CDR2 YFSETQ. Written as DNA, the CDR3 is TGCGCCAGCAGCTCGGACAGCGGCTACAATGAGCAGTTCTTC. Its translation: CASSSDSGYNEQFF.

This sequence joins TRBV10-3 and TRBJ1-1, with 8 bases lining up with TRBD1. CDR1 is ENHRY, CDR2 SYGVKD, per germline. With V trimmed by 2 bases and J by 6 bases, 8 bases remained unmatched. The CDR3 has 15 amino acids. The CDR3 here is CAISEPNRGSAEAFF. The CDR3 nucleotides read TGTGCCATCAGTGAGCCCAACAGGGGGAGCGCTGAAGCTTTCTTT.

The V gene is TRBV5-4, the J gene TRBJ2-3, with TRBD1 as a possible D gene (6 bases). CDR1 and CDR2 (germline): SGHNT, YYREEE (reference sequence). Trimming removed 2 bases at V and 6 bases at J, with 10 bases between. The CDR3 loop spans 13 amino acids. CDR3: CASSLSGADTQYF. CDR3 bases: TGTGCCAGCAGCTTATCAGGGGCGGATACGCAGTATTTT. The full variable domain, with the rest looked up from reference TRBV5-4 and TRBJ2-3, is ETGVTQSPTHLIKTRGQQVTLRCSSQSGHNTVSWYQQALGQGPQFIFQYYREEENGRGNFPPRFSGLQFPNYSSELNVNALELDDSALYLCASSLSGADTQYFGPGTRLTVL.

The chain is built from TRBV28 and TRBJ2-1, with D possibly being TRBD2 (7 bases). CDR1 is MDHEN, CDR2 SYDVKM, per germline. This CDR3 region has 15 residues. V was trimmed by 2 bases and J by 7 bases, leaving 15 bases between them. CDR3 in DNA: TGTGCCAGCAGTTTAGGGGGGGCCAGTGGGAATGAGCAGTTCTTC. This encodes CASSLGGASGNEQFF.

This sequence joins TRBV7-2 and TRBJ1-2; D is uncertain. Trimming stripped 5 bases from V and 3 bases from J, with 10 bases between. The germline V gene has CDR1 SGHTA and CDR2 FQGNSA. CDR3 length: 13 amino acids. CDR3 in amino acids: CASSNSQDYGYTF. The CDR3, as DNA: TGTGCCAGCAGCAACTCACAAGACTATGGCTACACCTTC.

The chain couples TRBV4-1 to TRBJ2-2, with 9 nucleotides matching TRBD1. The CDR3 is 15 residues long. With V trimmed by 4 bases and J by 3 bases, 3 bases remained unmatched. The germline V gene has CDR1 MGHRA and CDR2 YSYEKL. This CDR3 is CASSPRTGDTGELFF. The DNA of the CDR3 is TGCGCCAGCAGCCCGCGGACAGGGGACACCGGGGAGCTGTTTTTT.

CDR3 DNA sequence: TGTGCCAGCAGCTTGACTAGCGGGTACAGCTCCTACAATGAGCAGTTCTTC. Protein product: CASSLTSGYSSYNEQFF. The chain has TRBV27 and TRBJ2-1, with TRBD2 matching 10 bases. V was pared by 6 bases and J by 0 bases, with 8 bases of the junction left unmatched. The germline V gene has CDR1 MNHEY and CDR2 SMNVEV (reference sequence). The CDR3 runs to 17 residues.

V usage is TRBV6-4 and J usage is TRBJ2-3, with TRBD2 matching 15 bases. The CDR3 length is 18 residues. With 2 bases clipped from V and 4 bases from J, the junction kept 7 bases outside the gene matches. Germline V gene data show CDR1 as MRHNA and CDR2 as SNTAGT. CDR3 in DNA: TGTGCCAGCAGTGACGCATGGACTAGCGGGGGGGGTCCAGATACGCAGTATTTT. Encoded protein: CASSDAWTSGGGPDTQYF.

The CDR3 DNA is TGTGCCACCAGCGGATGGGACAGGGACTATGGCTACACCTTC. Residues: CATSGWDRDYGYTF. The chain has TRBV15 and TRBJ1-2, with 9 bases that match TRBD1. This CDR3 is built from 14 residues. Germline V gives CDR1 LNHNV, CDR2 YYDKDF (reference sequence). The V gene end was trimmed by 5 bases and the J gene end by 3 bases; junction bases not matched to a gene: 4.

The V gene is TRBV5-6, the J gene TRBJ1-6; D is uncertain. CDR1 SGHDT and CDR2 YYEEEE come from the germline V gene. This CDR3 has 15 amino acids. V lost 0 bases to trimming and J lost 8 bases, with 12 bases between them. CDR3 residues: CASSLGPLGDSPLHF. Written as DNA, the CDR3 is TGTGCCAGCAGCTTGGGCCCCCTAGGAGATTCACCCCTCCACTTT. Filled out from reference TRBV5-6 and TRBJ1-6, the complete variable domain reads DAGVTQSPTHLIKTRGQQVTLRCSPKSGHDTVSWYQQALGQGPQFIFQYYEEEERQRGNFPDRFSGHQFPNYSSELNVNALLLGDSALYLCASSLGPLGDSPLHFGNGTRLTVT.